The 22 T cell receptor beta chains listed next were all sequenced from one sample in a study of blood T cell repertoires in COVID-19. The method was immunoSEQ multiplex PCR; TCRdb's version includes in-frame clones alone and lacks a portion of them. The repertoire has around 130,000 clones, almost 85% of them found once; the top ten carry more than 1.4%. Source material: peripheral blood. The receptors derive from a man between 60 and 75 years old with acute or convalescent COVID-19.

This clone was detected only once. The chain combines TRBV5-1 with TRBJ1-2, with D hard to call. CDR1 is SGHRS, CDR2 YFSETQ, per germline. The CDR3 has 12 residues. V was trimmed by 4 bases and J by 6 bases, leaving 10 bases between them. The CDR3 region is CASSLDLNGYTF. CDR3 sequence (DNA): TGCGCCAGCAGCCTGGACCTAAATGGCTACACCTTC. The complete variable domain, with remaining parts taken from reference TRBV5-1 and TRBJ1-2, reads KAGVTQTPRYLIKTRGQQVTLSCSPISGHRSVSWYQQTPGQGLQFLFEYFSETQRNKGNFPGRFSGRQFSNSRSEMNVSTLELGDSALYLCASSLDLNGYTFGSGTRLTVV.

This clone was seen just once. The chain recombines TRBV14 with TRBJ2-2; D may be TRBD1 (5 bases). V lost 6 bases, J lost 0 bases, and 14 bases lay in between. CDR3 length equals 16 residues. Germline V CDR1 and CDR2: SGHDN, FVKESK. This chain's CDR3 is CASSVSGQANTGELFF. The CDR3 region has the DNA TGTGCCAGCAGTGTCTCCGGACAAGCGAACACCGGGGAGCTGTTTTTT.

This clone has just a few counts. The chain couples TRBV7-3 to TRBJ2-3; TRBD1 agrees at 9 bases. The CDR3 loop spans 15 amino acids. Unmatched junction bases numbered 7, after V lost 5 bases and J lost 4 bases. CDR1 is SGHTA, CDR2 FQGTGA, per germline. In nucleotides, the CDR3 is TGTGCCAGCAGCATCGACAGGGGGTTGGCAGATACGCAGTATTTT. It encodes CASSIDRGLADTQYF.

V gene TRBV5-6 combines with J gene TRBJ2-6; unclear D gene. This CDR3 contains 16 residues. Germline-derived CDR1 and CDR2 are SGHDT and YYEEEE. Trimming cost V 2 bases and J 4 bases, with 13 bases left between them. Here the CDR3 reads CASSFTYGSGANVLTF. DNA of the CDR3: TGTGCCAGCAGCTTTACCTACGGTTCCGGGGCCAACGTCCTGACTTTC.

The V call is TRBV6-1, the J call TRBJ1-2; D is ambiguous. Germline CDR1 and CDR2: MNHNS and SASEGT. The V gene lost 2 bases and the J gene lost 1 base, with 11 bases spanning the gap. This CDR3 region has 15 residues. As DNA, the CDR3 is TGTGCCAGCAGTGAATGGCCAGAATTTAACTATGGCTACACCTTC. Translating it yields CASSEWPEFNYGYTF.

This rearrangement joins TRBV5-1 to TRBJ2-2; D perhaps matches TRBD1 (6 bases). Germline-derived CDR1 and CDR2 are SGHRS and YFSETQ. V lost 3 bases to trimming and J lost 5 bases, with 8 bases between them. The CDR3 is 13 amino acids. CDR3 nucleotides: TGCGCCAGCAGCTCCCAGGGGACCGGGGAGCTGTTTTTT. Its translation: CASSSQGTGELFF.

The chain links TRBV9 to TRBJ2-7, with 7 positions matching TRBD1. The length of the CDR3 is 15 residues. V lost 0 bases, J lost 2 bases, and 5 bases stayed unmatched. The germline gives CDR1 SGDLS, CDR2 YYNGEE. Written as DNA, the CDR3 is TGTGCCAGCAGCGTAGATACAGGGGAGACCTACGAGCAGTACTTC. This sequence encodes CASSVDTGETYEQYF.

This clone came up once. This chain links TRBV5-1 with TRBJ2-1; no reliable D call. Trimming removed 1 base from V and 6 bases from J, with 8 bases in between. Germline values: CDR1 SGHRS, CDR2 YFSETQ. This CDR3 contains 13 residues. As DNA, the CDR3 is TGCGCCAGCAGCTTGCCAGAAATCAATGAGCAGTTCTTC. Its translation: CASSLPEINEQFF. The full variable domain, its missing parts supplied by reference TRBV5-1 and TRBJ2-1, is KAGVTQTPRYLIKTRGQQVTLSCSPISGHRSVSWYQQTPGQGLQFLFEYFSETQRNKGNFPGRFSGRQFSNSRSEMNVSTLELGDSALYLCASSLPEINEQFFGPGTRLTVL.

V gene TRBV6-5 combines with J gene TRBJ2-7, with 8 bases that match TRBD2. Trimming took 7 bases from V and 0 from J; bases not matched to a gene: 8. CDR1 and CDR2 (germline): MNHEY, SVGAGI. This CDR3 is built from 15 residues. The CDR3 loop reads CASTVRGGHSYEQYF. The CDR3 DNA sequence: TGTGCCAGCACTGTCCGGGGGGGGCACTCCTACGAGCAGTACTTC.

In nucleotides, the CDR3 is TGTGCCAGCAGCCACGGACAGTACAATGAGCAGTTCTTC. The encoded protein is CASSHGQYNEQFF. The genes are TRBV7-9 and TRBJ2-1; D possibly corresponds to TRBD1 (6 bases). The V and J ends lost 5 bases and 4 bases respectively, with 9 bases between them. This CDR3 spans 13 amino acids. The germline V gene encodes CDR1 SEHNR and CDR2 FQNEAQ (reference sequence).

J is TRBJ2-7 and V is TRBV6-5, with D possibly matching TRBD1 (6 bases). Looked up from germline, CDR1 is MNHEY and CDR2 is SVGAGI. Trimming took 6 bases from V and 0 from J, leaving 12 bases between them. There are 14 residues in the CDR3. CDR3 loop: CASSRTESSYEQYF. In DNA, the CDR3 is TGTGCCAGCAGCCGGACAGAAAGCTCCTACGAGCAGTACTTC.

The chain couples TRBV4-2 to TRBJ2-1; 12 bases are a match to TRBD2. J gave up 7 bases and V 3 bases, and 1 base lay outside the gene matches. This CDR3 region has 14 residues. Germline CDR1 LGHNA, CDR2 YNFKEQ. The CDR3 sequence: CASSHGLAGNEQFF. CDR3 sequence (DNA): TGTGCCAGCAGCCACGGACTAGCGGGAAATGAGCAGTTCTTC.

The chain uses TRBV25-1 and TRBJ1-4, with no clear D. This CDR3 has 16 residues. CDR1 MGHDK and CDR2 SYGVNS come from the germline V gene. The germline V and J ends were trimmed by 4 bases and 2 bases, with 14 bases remaining between them. The CDR3 DNA follows: TGTGCCAGCAGTGTGTATTCGGGATTCACTAATGAAAAACTGTTTTTT. Encoded protein: CASSVYSGFTNEKLFF.

This sequence joins TRBV5-6 and TRBJ2-3; D possibly corresponds to TRBD1 (6 bases). V lost 1 base and J 0 bases, leaving 12 bases between the germline ends. This CDR3 has 16 residues. The germline V gene has CDR1 SGHDT and CDR2 YYEEEE. CDR3 residues: CASSLRVGQSTDTQYF. DNA of the CDR3: TGTGCCAGCAGCTTGAGGGTGGGACAAAGCACAGATACGCAGTATTTT.

The chain links TRBV4-1 to TRBJ2-3; TRBD1 aligns across 10 bases. With V trimmed by 0 bases and J by 3 bases, 3 bases remained unmatched. Germline CDR1 is MGHRA and CDR2 is YSYEKL. CDR3 length: 16 amino acids. CDR3 DNA: TGCGCCAGCAGCCAAGAGAGGGGACAGGGGACAGATACGCAGTATTTT. Residues: CASSQERGQGTDTQYF.

J is TRBJ2-2 and V is TRBV10-3, with 8 positions matching TRBD1. Trimming at V came to 9 bases and at J to 0 bases, leaving 6 bases not matched to a gene. The CDR3 is made up of 15 amino acids. Germline assignment: CDR1 ENHRY and CDR2 SYGVKD. CDR3 nucleotides: TGTGCCATTCAGGGGGCAAAGACGAACACCGGGGAGCTGTTTTTT. The encoded protein is CAIQGAKTNTGELFF.

The chain carries TRBV29-1 and TRBJ1-6, with TRBD1 identical over 7 bases. The CDR3 extends over 12 amino acids. Germline CDR1 reads SQVTM; CDR2 reads ANQGSEA. Trimming took 6 bases from V and 9 from J; bases not matched to a gene: 5. The CDR3 nucleotides read TGCAGCGTAGGGACAGATTCTTCACCCCTCCACTTT. It codes for CSVGTDSSPLHF.

This sequence joins TRBV7-3 and TRBJ2-1, with 9 bases that match TRBD1. The CDR3 runs to 15 residues. The J segment lost 4 bases and the V segment lost 5 bases, leaving 6 bases of the junction unmatched. Germline CDR1 is SGHTA and CDR2 is FQGTGA. Written as DNA, the CDR3 is TGTGCCAGCAGCGTCGGACAGGGGCCGTACAATGAGCAGTTCTTC. Its protein is CASSVGQGPYNEQFF.

The chain has TRBV19 and TRBJ1-5; TRBD1 agrees at 7 bases. V dropped 5 bases and J dropped 7; count of bases not matched to a gene: 11. Germline-derived CDR1 and CDR2 are LNHDA and SQIVND (reference sequence). The CDR3 runs 15 residues. The CDR3 bases are TGTGCCAGTAGTTCTGAGACAGGGTCCACCCAGCCCCAGCATTTT. Translating gives CASSSETGSTQPQHF.

The chain uses TRBV5-6 and TRBJ2-5; 10 nucleotides line up with TRBD2. Germline trimming cut 3 bases from V and 3 bases from J; bases unmatched to any gene: 8. This CDR3 is 16 amino acids long. Germline loops: CDR1 SGHDT, CDR2 YYEEEE. The CDR3 DNA is TGTGCCAGCAGCTATATAGCGGGGGGATATAAAGAGACCCAGTACTTC. The encoded protein is CASSYIAGGYKETQYF.

The chain has TRBV6-5 and TRBJ1-1; D is perhaps TRBD1 (6 bases). Germline CDR1 is MNHEY and CDR2 is SVGAGI. CDR3 length: 13 amino acids. V lost 5 bases, J lost 3 bases, and 10 bases lay in between. This CDR3 reads CASSKAGDTEAFF. In DNA, the CDR3 is TGTGCCAGCAGTAAGGCAGGGGACACTGAAGCTTTCTTT.

The rearrangement joins TRBV5-1 to TRBJ2-3, with TRBD2 identical over 8 bases. CDR1 is SGHRS and CDR2 is YFSETQ in the germline V gene. V shed 1 base and J 0 bases; nucleotides not matched to a gene: 4. This CDR3 is 16 amino acids long. The CDR3 sequence is CASSLFGGGSTDTQYF. The CDR3 DNA is TGCGCCAGCAGCTTGTTCGGCGGGGGGAGCACAGATACGCAGTATTTT.